Listed here are 21 T cell receptor beta chains from one sample, sequenced in a study of T cell responses to AZD1222 COVID-19 vaccine. Produced via immunoSEQ multiplex PCR; TCRdb's table is partial and in-frame only. The sample has roughly 80,000 clones; over 75% are singletons. The sequencing here drew on peripheral blood, taken 28 days after the second AZD1222 dose. The receptors stem from an adult who received the AZD1222 COVID-19 vaccine.

The V gene is TRBV27, the J gene TRBJ1-5; 7 bases are shared with TRBD1. Germline CDR1 is MNHEY and CDR2 is SMNVEV (reference sequence). After removal of 4 bases from V and 4 bases from J, the junction contained 4 bases not matched to a gene. The CDR3 contains 14 residues. The DNA for the CDR3 is TGTGCCAGCAGTTACAGGGGTCAGAATCAGCCCCAGCATTTT. Translating it yields CASSYRGQNQPQHF.

Written as DNA, the CDR3 is TGTGCCAGCAGCTTAGACGGGGGGGCCGGCAATCAGCCCCAGCATTTT. This translates into CASSLDGGAGNQPQHF. The chain uses TRBV7-9 and TRBJ1-5; a weak D match, TRBD1 (6 bases). The CDR3 totals 16 residues. Per the germline V gene, CDR1 is SEHNR and CDR2 is FQNEAQ (reference sequence). The germline V and J ends were trimmed by 1 base and 2 bases, with 12 bases remaining between them.

The chain joins TRBV2 to TRBJ1-5, with D maybe TRBD1 (5 bases). Germline CDR1 is SNHLY and CDR2 is FYNNEI. This CDR3 is built from 13 residues. Trimming removed 6 bases from V and 5 bases from J, with 11 bases in between. CDR3 amino acids: CASRGQGHQPQHF. CDR3 nucleotides: TGTGCCAGCAGAGGGCAGGGTCATCAGCCCCAGCATTTT.

The J gene is TRBJ1-6, the V gene TRBV2; weak D call: TRBD1 (6 bases). This CDR3 region has 15 residues. V lost 3 bases, J lost 10 bases, and 16 bases lay in between. Germline V gives CDR1 SNHLY, CDR2 FYNNEI. The CDR3 reads CASSERMVGGSPLHF. The CDR3 DNA follows: TGTGCCAGCAGTGAGAGGATGGTAGGGGGATCACCCCTCCACTTT.

The V call is TRBV3-1 (or the pseudogene TRBV3-2), the J call TRBJ2-7; possibly TRBD1 for D (6 bases). The V end was cut by 3 bases, the J end by 2 bases, with 11 bases between. CDR1 and CDR2 from the germline V gene are LGHDT and YNNKEL (reference sequence). The CDR3 is 14 residues long. This CDR3 is CASSHQDRTYEQYF. DNA of the CDR3: TGTGCCAGCAGCCACCAGGACAGAACCTACGAGCAGTACTTC.

The J gene is TRBJ1-4, the V gene TRBV5-1; a possible D gene is TRBD1 (6 bases). Germline V gives CDR1 SGHRS, CDR2 YFSETQ. Trimming pared 0 bases from V and 4 bases from J, leaving 10 bases between. The CDR3 extends over 15 amino acids. The CDR3 coding sequence is TGCGCCAGCAGCTTGGGCGGACAGCTTAATGAAAAACTGTTTTTT. As protein: CASSLGGQLNEKLFF. The full variable domain, with the rest looked up from reference TRBV5-1 and TRBJ1-4, is KAGVTQTPRYLIKTRGQQVTLSCSPISGHRSVSWYQQTPGQGLQFLFEYFSETQRNKGNFPGRFSGRQFSNSRSEMNVSTLELGDSALYLCASSLGGQLNEKLFFGSGTQLSVL.

The DNA of the CDR3 is TGCGCCAGCAGCCAGGACCACGGGGGAAACTACGAGCAGTACTTC. It codes for CASSQDHGGNYEQYF. This sequence joins TRBV4-3 and TRBJ2-7; D is perhaps TRBD2 (6 bases). The CDR3 is 15 amino acids. V was shortened by 3 bases and J by 3 bases, with 15 bases between the two germline ends. In germline, CDR1 is LGHNA, CDR2 YSLEER.

This clone was counted a single time. The chain has TRBV29-1 and TRBJ1-5, with TRBD1 identical over 7 bases. V gave up 6 bases and J gave up 2 bases; unmatched junction bases: 7. The germline V gene has CDR1 SQVTM and CDR2 ANQGSEA. This CDR3 region has 14 residues. In nucleotides, the CDR3 is TGCAGCGTGAAATTACAGGGGCGCAATCAGCCCCAGCATTTT. Its protein is CSVKLQGRNQPQHF.

This sequence joins TRBV3-1 (or the pseudogene TRBV3-2) and TRBJ1-6; D is possibly TRBD1 (6 bases). CDR1 is LGHDT and CDR2 is YNNKEL in the germline V gene (reference sequence). The CDR3 consists of 11 residues. The V gene lost 5 bases and the J gene lost 16 bases, with 12 bases spanning the gap. DNA of the CDR3: TGTGCCAGCAGCTCGGACAGCCCTCTCCACTTT. As protein: CASSSDSPLHF.

The gene calls are TRBV10-2 and TRBJ2-5; D remains ambiguous. CDR1 is WSHSY, CDR2 SAAADI, per germline. V was shortened by 4 bases and J by 1 base, with 1 base between the two germline ends. The CDR3 runs to 11 residues. CDR3 nucleotides: TGCGCCAGCAGTGCCCAAGAGACCCAGTACTTC. Translating gives CASSAQETQYF.

CDR3 region: CASSIGGRLYGYTF. The CDR3 DNA reads TGTGCCAGTAGTATAGGCGGACGGCTCTATGGCTACACCTTC. This chain joins TRBV19 and TRBJ1-2; D gene ambiguous. Trimming took off 1 base at V and 4 bases at J, with 10 bases between the two ends. Germline CDR1 and CDR2: LNHDA and SQIVND (reference sequence). The CDR3 loop spans 14 amino acids. The variable domain in full, completed from reference TRBV19 and TRBJ1-2, reads DGGITQSPKYLFRKEGQNVTLSCEQNLNHDAMYWYRQDPGQGLRLIYYSQIVNDFQKGDIAEGYSVSREKKESFPLTVTSAQKNPTAFYLCASSIGGRLYGYTFGSGTRLTVV.

CDR3 sequence (DNA): TGTGCCAGCAGCATAAGGACAGGGGGCTTGAATTCACCCCTCCACTTT. This sequence encodes CASSIRTGGLNSPLHF. The chain couples TRBV7-9 to TRBJ1-6; TRBD1 aligns across 11 bases. This CDR3 spans 16 amino acids. J gave up 7 bases and V 5 bases, and 7 bases lay outside the gene matches. Looked up from germline, CDR1 is SEHNR and CDR2 is FQNEAQ (reference sequence). The whole variable domain, filled in from reference TRBV7-9 and TRBJ1-6, reads DTGVSQNPRHKITKRGQNVTFRCDPISEHNRLYWYRQTLGQGPEFLTYFQNEAQLEKSRLLSDRFSAERPKGSFSTLEIQRTEQGDSAMYLCASSIRTGGLNSPLHFGNGTRLTVT.

The chain couples TRBV27 to TRBJ1-6, with D maybe TRBD1 (6 bases). Trimming took 4 bases from V and 9 from J, leaving 16 bases between them. The germline CDR1 and CDR2 sequences are MNHEY and SMNVEV (reference sequence). The CDR3 covers 15 residues. The CDR3 DNA reads TGTGCCAGCAGTTCTCTGCGGCAGGGGAGTTCACCCCTCCACTTT. It specifies CASSSLRQGSSPLHF.

This chain uses TRBV2 with TRBJ1-2, with 9 bases identical to TRBD1. This CDR3 comprises 14 residues. Germline assignment: CDR1 SNHLY and CDR2 FYNNEI. J lost 7 bases, V lost 6 bases, and 9 bases had no gene match. The DNA of the CDR3 is TGTGCCAGCAGCGAGGACAGGGGCGCGTTTGGCTACACCTTC. This gives the protein CASSEDRGAFGYTF.

The J gene is TRBJ1-5, the V gene TRBV7-2; 8 nucleotides line up with TRBD1. Germline lookup yields CDR1 SGHTA and CDR2 FQGNSA. Losses at the gene ends were 5 bases for V and 2 bases for J; bases not matched to a gene: 2. The CDR3 runs to 14 residues. This CDR3 is CASSPQGGNQPQHF. DNA of the CDR3: TGTGCCAGCAGCCCACAGGGGGGCAATCAGCCCCAGCATTTT.

The chain has TRBV5-1 and TRBJ1-5; the D gene is possibly TRBD1 (5 bases). The V gene lost 2 bases and the J gene lost 6 bases, with 15 bases spanning the gap. Germline loops: CDR1 SGHRS, CDR2 YFSETQ. The CDR3 is made up of 15 amino acids. The CDR3: CASSLEGLGGQPQHF. CDR3 nucleotide sequence: TGCGCCAGCAGCTTAGAGGGGTTAGGAGGTCAGCCCCAGCATTTT.

The chain combines TRBV2 with TRBJ2-2, with 9 bases fitting TRBD2. The germline CDR1 and CDR2 sequences are SNHLY and FYNNEI. The CDR3 length is 15 residues. The V segment lost 4 bases and the J segment 5 bases; nucleotides outside the gene matches: 5. CDR3 in DNA: TGTGCCAGCAGTGTGGGTAGCGGGAGAACCGGGGAGCTGTTTTTT. This gives the protein CASSVGSGRTGELFF.

The chain couples TRBV5-4 to TRBJ2-1; D is unresolved. Looked up from germline, CDR1 is SGHNT and CDR2 is YYREEE (reference sequence). Trimming pared 0 bases from V and 0 bases from J, leaving 4 bases between. This CDR3 has 14 amino acids. Written as DNA, the CDR3 is TGTGCCAGCAGCTTGGCCGGCTCCTACAATGAGCAGTTCTTC. This encodes CASSLAGSYNEQFF.

This clone was counted only a few times. The rearrangement links TRBV3-1 (or the pseudogene TRBV3-2) to TRBJ2-7, with D unresolved. Germline V gives CDR1 LGHDT, CDR2 YNNKEL (reference sequence). CDR3 length equals 12 residues. V was clipped by 1 base and J by 4 bases, with 5 bases between them. As DNA, the CDR3 is TGTGCCAGCAGCCAAGGGCGTTACGAGCAGTACTTC. It encodes CASSQGRYEQYF.

The chain couples TRBV7-8 to TRBJ2-7; 12 nucleotides agree with TRBD1. The ends lost 2 bases at V and 6 bases at J; junction bases unmatched: 8. From germline, CDR1 is SGHVS and CDR2 FQNEAQ. The CDR3 spans 16 residues. As DNA, the CDR3 is TGTGCCAGCAGCTTAAGGGACAGGGGGCTTCTGGGCGAGCAGTACTTC. Amino acids: CASSLRDRGLLGEQYF. Full variable domain (outside the CDR3, taken from reference TRBV7-8 and TRBJ2-7): GAGVSQSPRYKVAKRGQDVALRCDPISGHVSLFWYQQALGQGPEFLTYFQNEAQLDKSGLPSDRFFAERPEGSVSTLKIQRTQQEDSAVYLCASSLRDRGLLGEQYFGPGTRLTVT.

This sequence joins TRBV5-6 and TRBJ1-4, with TRBD1 as a possible D gene (6 bases). Trimming shortened V by 3 bases and J by 7 bases, and 16 bases separated the two germline ends. This CDR3 contains 15 residues. From germline, CDR1 is SGHDT and CDR2 YYEEEE. For the CDR3, the DNA is TGTGCCAGCAGCTCACTGGACAGAGGGGGTGAAAAACTGTTTTTT. Encoded protein: CASSSLDRGGEKLFF.